These 19 T cell receptor beta chains were all obtained from the same sample, sequenced in a study of early T cells in non-severe SARS-CoV-2 infection. TCRdb ran MiXCR on the 5' RACE reads and lists one entry per CDR3 protein. The sample comprises approximately 75,000 distinct CDR3 sequences, around 15% of which are singletons, and roughly 4.3% rests with the top ten. The specimen was whole blood, collected at baseline. Receptors were obtained from an adult who was a healthcare worker with PCR-confirmed SARS-CoV-2 infection or an uninfected control (not recorded which).

This clonotype occurred a few times. The CDR3 coding sequence is TGTGCCAGCAGTTACGAGGGACAGAGGCCAGGGGGAGCTTTCTTT. Protein: CASSYEGQRPGGAFF. V and J are TRBV6-5 and TRBJ1-1, with TRBD1 matching over 7 bases. Germline CDR1 reads MNHEY; CDR2 reads SVGAGI. CDR3 length equals 15 residues. The V segment lost 2 bases and the J segment 10 bases; nucleotides outside the gene matches: 13.

V and J are TRBV11-2 and TRBJ1-1, with D possibly matching TRBD1 (6 bases). The CDR3 runs to 16 residues. The V end lost 5 bases, the J end lost 1 base, and 17 bases lay between the germline ends. The germline V gene has CDR1 SGHAT and CDR2 FQNNGV. The CDR3 region has the DNA TGTGCCAGCAGCCAATTCTCCGGGACACAGAACACTGAAGCTTTCTTT. This encodes CASSQFSGTQNTEAFF.

This clonotype was found a few times. The gene calls are TRBV2 and TRBJ2-5; 11 bases agree with TRBD2. Germline values: CDR1 SNHLY, CDR2 FYNNEI. Trimming cost V 11 bases and J 4 bases; bases outside gene matches: 3. CDR3 length: 12 amino acids. The CDR3 coding sequence is TGTGCCGGAGGACTAGCGGGAGAGACCCAGTACTTC. Its translation is CAGGLAGETQYF.

The chain employs TRBV9 and TRBJ2-6, with no clear D. CDR3 length: 17 residues. Germline loops: CDR1 SGDLS, CDR2 YYNGEE. The V and J ends lost 0 bases and 0 bases respectively, with 10 bases between them. The CDR3 bases are TGTGCCAGCAGCGTAGGTTTAATTAACTCTGGGGCCAACGTCCTGACTTTC. This encodes CASSVGLINSGANVLTF.

The chain uses TRBV9 and TRBJ2-7; D remains unclear. Germline CDR1 and CDR2: SGDLS and YYNGEE. Trimming left V 4 bases short and J 3 bases short, with 14 bases between. The CDR3 sequence is 14 residues long. The CDR3 nucleotides read TGTGCCAGCAGCCCCCCAGGCGGTCGCTACGAGCAGTACTTC. This sequence encodes CASSPPGGRYEQYF. The variable domain in full, with the rest retrieved from reference TRBV9 and TRBJ2-7, is DSGVTQTPKHLITATGQRVTLRCSPRSGDLSVYWYQQSLDQGLQFLIQYYNGEERAKGNILERFSAQQFPDLHSELNLSSLELGDSALYFCASSPPGGRYEQYFGPGTRLTVT.

This clonotype was observed at least ten times. The chain recombines TRBV18 with TRBJ2-3; tentatively, D is TRBD1 or TRBD2 (5 bases each). This CDR3 spans 15 amino acids. V was shortened by 6 bases and J by 6 bases, with 19 bases between the two germline ends. Per the germline V gene, CDR1 is KGHSH and CDR2 is LQKENI. The DNA for the CDR3 is TGTGCCAGCTCCCGGGGAGCTCTGGGGACGGATACGCAGTATTTT. This sequence encodes CASSRGALGTDTQYF. Full variable domain (missing parts from reference TRBV18 and TRBJ2-3): NAGVMQNPRHLVRRRGQEARLRCSPMKGHSHVYWYRQLPEEGLKFMVYLQKENIIDESGMPKERFSAEFPKEGPSILRIQQVVRGDSAAYFCASSRGALGTDTQYFGPGTRLTVL.

This chain joins TRBV30 and TRBJ2-7, with unresolved D. V dropped 0 bases and J dropped 2 bases, with 11 bases sitting between them. CDR1 GTSNPN and CDR2 SVGIG come from the germline V gene (reference sequence). The CDR3 sequence is 14 residues long. DNA of the CDR3: TGTGCCTGGAGTGTAAAAGGTTTGGCCTACGAGCAGTACTTC. It yields the protein CAWSVKGLAYEQYF.

Regarding this clonotype: The junction differs from germline at one of its ends, possibly a read error. The chain combines TRBV6-6 with TRBJ2-7; D is uncertain. Germline CDR1 reads MNHNY; CDR2 reads SVGAGI (reference sequence). The CDR3 extends over 12 amino acids. CDR3 sequence reads: CARSSSSYGQYF. The CDR3 bases are TGTGCCAGAAGTTCCTCAAGTTACGGGCAGTACTTC.

This clonotype occurred a few times. V usage is TRBV6-2 or TRBV6-3 and J usage is TRBJ1-2; TRBD1 is a possible D gene (6 bases). CDR3 size: 14 residues. Trimming removed 6 bases at V and 9 bases at J, with 20 bases between. The germline gives CDR1 MNHEY, CDR2 SVGEGT. CDR3 sequence (DNA): TGTGCCAGCAGCTCGGACAGTTCCACCGGAAGCTACACCTTC. Amino acid sequence: CASSSDSSTGSYTF.

V gene TRBV4-2 combines with J gene TRBJ2-5; D tentatively reads TRBD1 or TRBD2 (5 bases each). The CDR3 has 17 residues. Trimming shortened V by 1 base and J by 4 bases, and 19 bases separated the two germline ends. The germline V gene has CDR1 LGHNA and CDR2 YNFKEQ. CDR3 DNA: TGTGCCAGCAGCCAAGCTAGAGGGGAGACGGATGTAGAGACCCAGTACTTC. Amino acids: CASSQARGETDVETQYF.

The chain uses TRBV20-1 and TRBJ2-3, with 9 bases that match TRBD2. This CDR3 is 14 amino acids long. The J segment lost 2 bases and the V segment lost 3 bases, leaving 3 bases of the junction unmatched. Germline V gives CDR1 DFQATT, CDR2 SNEGSKA (reference sequence). The CDR3 region is CSASGLAFTDTQYF. CDR3 bases: TGCAGTGCTAGTGGACTAGCGTTCACAGATACGCAGTATTTT.

This clonotype has ten or more counts. This chain's CDR3 is CASSRTGDNEQFF. The CDR3 bases are TGTGCCAGCAGTCGGACAGGGGACAATGAGCAGTTCTTC. V gene TRBV6-6 combines with J gene TRBJ2-1; TRBD1 matches at 9 bases. Unmatched junction bases numbered 1, after V lost 5 bases and J lost 5 bases. There are 13 residues in the CDR3. Germline CDR1 reads MNHNY; CDR2 reads SVGAGI (reference sequence).

This chain uses TRBV10-3 with TRBJ2-7; 9 nucleotides match TRBD1. This CDR3 contains 14 residues. Germline V gives CDR1 ENHRY, CDR2 SYGVKD. Trimming at V came to 2 bases and at J to 2 bases, leaving 1 base not matched to a gene. Here the CDR3 DNA reads TGTGCCATCAGTGAGGACAGGGGGACCTACGAGCAGTACTTC. Protein sequence: CAISEDRGTYEQYF.

This clonotype was picked up many times. The V and J genes are TRBV20-1 and TRBJ1-2; D call uncertain. This CDR3 contains 12 residues. Trimming cost V 6 bases and J 8 bases, with 16 bases left between them. From germline, CDR1 is DFQATT and CDR2 SNEGSKA (reference sequence). Written as DNA, the CDR3 is TGCAGTGCCGGGAGATTGGGAGGAGGCTACACCTTC. It specifies CSAGRLGGGYTF.

The chain recombines TRBV19 with TRBJ2-5; 9 bases match TRBD2. V was clipped by 4 bases and J by 6 bases; unmatched bases: 21. Germline values: CDR1 LNHDA, CDR2 SQIVND (reference sequence). This CDR3 has 19 residues. The CDR3 region is CASSTREGISGRGMKTQYF. DNA of the CDR3: TGTGCCAGTAGTACCCGAGAAGGGATTAGCGGGAGAGGTATGAAGACCCAGTACTTC.

The chain joins TRBV7-9 to TRBJ2-3; 9 nucleotides agree with TRBD1. The CDR3 consists of 13 residues. CDR1 and CDR2 from the germline V gene are SEHNR and FQNEAQ (reference sequence). Trimming cost V 7 bases and J 7 bases; bases outside gene matches: 6. The CDR3 nucleotides are TGTGCCAGCAATACAGGGGGCAGGAATACGCAGTATTTT. As protein: CASNTGGRNTQYF.

This clonotype occurred a few times. This rearrangement joins TRBV4-2 to TRBJ2-5; 9 nucleotides match TRBD1. V lost 4 bases and J lost 4; bases outside the gene matches: 7. The CDR3 length is 15 residues. Germline assignment: CDR1 LGHNA and CDR2 YNFKEQ. The CDR3 sequence is CASSLDRGGAETQYF. The CDR3 DNA follows: TGTGCCAGCAGCCTTGACAGGGGGGGCGCAGAGACCCAGTACTTC.

The sample holds a few counts of this clonotype. This could be a read error, since a much larger clone is one nucleotide away. J is TRBJ2-1 and V is TRBV20-1, with 10 bases lining up with TRBD2. Germline CDR1 DFQATT, CDR2 SNEGSKA (reference sequence). This CDR3 spans 15 amino acids. V gave up 5 bases and J gave up 6 bases; unmatched junction bases: 10. CDR3 loop: CSAYRASGSANEQFF. The CDR3 DNA sequence: TGCAGTGCTTATAGGGCTAGCGGGAGTGCCAATGAGCAGTTCTTC.

The chain combines TRBV30 with TRBJ2-1; 7 nucleotides agree with TRBD2. The CDR3 consists of 18 residues. J lost 9 bases, V lost 0 bases, and 20 bases had no gene match. Per the germline V gene, CDR1 is GTSNPN and CDR2 is SVGIG (reference sequence). DNA of the CDR3: TGTGCCTGGAGTGTTGGGGCTAGCGGCATACCCTTCCGGGGTGAGCAGTTCTTC. Translation gives CAWSVGASGIPFRGEQFF.